Listed here are 15 T cell receptor beta chains from one sample, sequenced in a study of regulatory T cells in long-lasting Graves disease. Investigators prepared the TCR beta libraries by applying iRepertoire HTBI primers and Arm-PCR of CDR3 regions. TCRdb analysed the multiplex PCR reads with MiXCR anew, one entry per CDR3 protein. The table records approximately 270,000 distinct CDR3 sequences, about 17% of them present only once. Time point here: newly diagnosed GD, antithyroid drugs for less than 3 months. RNA from PBMCs was the source of the TCR library. These sequences were also reported in another study, on T cells in Graves' hyperthyroidism and ophthalmopathy.

Material: peripheral blood mononuclear cells (PBMCs), obtained at new diagnosis, from a patient treated with antithyroid drugs. The source is a woman in her 30s with Graves disease.

This clonotype came up many times. V gene TRBV25-1 combines with J gene TRBJ1-1; 7 nucleotides align to TRBD1. J gave up 1 base and V 5 bases, and 7 bases lay outside the gene matches. Germline V CDR1 and CDR2: MGHDK, SYGVNS. The CDR3 consists of 15 residues. Here the CDR3 DNA reads TGTGCCAGCAGTCCACCTGGGACAGCGAACACTGAAGCTTTCTTT. Amino acid sequence: CASSPPGTANTEAFF.

This clonotype showed up many times. The chain employs TRBV18 and TRBJ1-1; D unclear. Looked up from germline, CDR1 is KGHSH and CDR2 is LQKENI. The CDR3 runs to 16 residues. Trimming pared 0 bases from V and 0 bases from J, leaving 11 bases between. CDR3 in DNA: TGTGCCAGCTCACCACCGTCTCTCAGCATGAACACTGAAGCTTTCTTT. It specifies CASSPPSLSMNTEAFF. Full variable domain (remainder filled in from reference TRBV18 and TRBJ1-1): NAGVMQNPRHLVRRRGQEARLRCSPMKGHSHVYWYRQLPEEGLKFMVYLQKENIIDESGMPKERFSAEFPKEGPSILRIQQVVRGDSAAYFCASSPPSLSMNTEAFFGQGTRLTVV.

The chain uses TRBV27 and TRBJ2-7; possibly TRBD2 for D (5 bases). The V gene lost 2 bases and the J gene lost 3 bases, with 17 bases spanning the gap. The CDR3 spans 16 residues. Germline V gene sequence: CDR1 MNHEY, CDR2 SMNVEV (reference sequence). The CDR3 DNA is TGTGCCAGCAGTTTAGGAGGCCTCACCCCATTCTACGAGCAGTACTTC. This gives the protein CASSLGGLTPFYEQYF.

In its sample, this clonotype was seen a few times. J is TRBJ2-2 and V is TRBV6-1; no firm D call. The CDR3 loop spans 14 amino acids. V lost 2 bases and J lost 3, with 7 bases in between. Germline loops: CDR1 MNHNS, CDR2 SASEGT. CDR3 nucleotide sequence: TGTGCCAGCAGTGAATCTGCTTACACCGGGGAGCTGTTTTTT. Translation: CASSESAYTGELFF.

The V gene is TRBV28, the J gene TRBJ1-5; D ambiguous. This CDR3 comprises 16 residues. Trimming pared 2 bases from V and 4 bases from J, leaving 15 bases between. Germline CDR1 is MDHEN and CDR2 is SYDVKM. This CDR3 reads CASSLRPAARNQPQHF. The CDR3 nucleotides are TGTGCCAGCAGTTTACGCCCGGCGGCCAGGAATCAGCCCCAGCATTTT. The variable domain in full, completed from reference TRBV28 and TRBJ1-5, reads DVKVTQSSRYLVKRTGEKVFLECVQDMDHENMFWYRQDPGLGLRLIYFSYDVKMKEKGDIPEGYSVSREKKERFSLILESASTNQTSMYLCASSLRPAARNQPQHFGDGTRLSIL.

A note on this clonotype: Since a far larger clone is one base different, this is likely a read error. The V and J genes are TRBV18 and TRBJ2-1; D unresolved. The CDR3 totals 12 residues. CDR1 is KGHSH, CDR2 LQKENI, per germline. V dropped 3 bases and J dropped 10 bases, with 10 bases sitting between them. CDR3 loop: CASSPSTDEQFF. The CDR3 region has the DNA TGTGCCAGCTCACCTTCAACCGACGAGCAGTTCTTC.

Only a few counts were recorded for this clonotype. A junction end diverges from the germline sequence, so it may reflect a read error. The chain is built from TRBV4-2 and TRBJ1-6; D remains unclear. CDR1 is LGHNA and CDR2 is YNFKEQ in the germline V gene. There are 16 residues in the CDR3. Here the CDR3 DNA reads TGTGCCAGCAGCCAAGAGGAGAGCTCCTATAATCCACCCCTCCACTTT. Translating it yields CASSQEESSYNPPLHF.

This clonotype was recorded many times. The chain uses TRBV12-3 or TRBV12-4 and TRBJ1-2; D unresolved. Trimming shortened V by 0 bases and J by 13 bases, and 12 bases separated the two germline ends. The CDR3 is made up of 12 amino acids. CDR3 in amino acids: CASSLALEGSTF. As DNA, the CDR3 is TGTGCCAGCAGTTTAGCGCTTGAGGGTTCCACCTTC.

In DNA, the CDR3 is TGTGCCAGCAGTTACCCGCCCCTAGCGGGGCGAAACTACGAGCAGTACTTC. It encodes CASSYPPLAGRNYEQYF. The chain links TRBV6-2 or TRBV6-3 to TRBJ2-7, with 9 bases aligning to TRBD2. This CDR3 contains 17 residues. The germline CDR1 and CDR2 sequences are MNHEY and SVGEGT. J lost 3 bases, V lost 2 bases, and 11 bases had no gene match.

This clonotype was counted many times. This chain uses TRBV13 with TRBJ1-3; D is possibly TRBD1 (5 bases). This CDR3 region has 15 residues. V was cut by 4 bases and J by 4 bases, with 14 bases left in between. Germline CDR1 PRHDT, CDR2 FYEKMQ (reference sequence). This CDR3 is CASSSPGPSGNTIYF. In DNA form, the CDR3 reads TGTGCCAGCAGCTCCCCGGGACCGTCCGGAAACACCATATATTTT. The full variable domain, in which reference TRBV13 and TRBJ1-3 provide the parts outside the CDR3, is AAGVIQSPRHLIKEKRETATLKCYPIPRHDTVYWYQQGPGQDPQFLISFYEKMQSDKGSIPDRFSAQQFSDYHSELNMSSLELGDSALYFCASSSPGPSGNTIYFGEGSWLTVV.

The chain uses TRBV3-1 and TRBJ2-7; 8 bases line up with TRBD1. This CDR3 comprises 15 residues. Germline V lookup: CDR1 LGHDT, CDR2 YNNKEL (reference sequence). The junction had 6 bases not matched to a gene; V was cut back by 3 bases and J by 2 bases. The CDR3 DNA reads TGTGCCAGCAGCCAGGGGACAGGCGATACCTACGAGCAGTACTTC. Amino acid sequence: CASSQGTGDTYEQYF.

The sample holds many counts of this clonotype. The chain's CDR3 is CASSYGSGQFSYEQYF. The CDR3 DNA is TGTGCCAGCAGTTACGGGAGCGGACAGTTCTCGTACGAGCAGTACTTC. The chain recombines TRBV6-9 with TRBJ2-7; either TRBD1 or TRBD2 may supply D (6 bases each). Germline lookup yields CDR1 MNHGY and CDR2 SVAAGI. The CDR3 is made up of 16 amino acids. V gave up 3 bases and J gave up 4 bases, with 19 bases separating them.

This clonotype has at least ten counts. The chain uses TRBV6-1 and TRBJ1-6; TRBD1 agrees at 10 bases. The CDR3 totals 15 residues. The germline CDR1 and CDR2 sequences are MNHNS and SASEGT. Trimming took 6 bases from V and 9 from J; bases not matched to a gene: 8. The CDR3 region has the DNA TGTGCCAGCAGACCCCCGGGACAGGGGATTTCACCCCTCCACTTT. It is translated as CASRPPGQGISPLHF.

A few counts support this clonotype. The V gene is TRBV5-1, the J gene TRBJ2-2; 8 nucleotides line up with TRBD1. V shed 6 bases and J 4 bases; nucleotides not matched to a gene: 8. This CDR3 spans 15 amino acids. Germline V lookup: CDR1 SGHRS, CDR2 YFSETQ. In nucleotides, the CDR3 is TGCGCCAGCACTATAGCAGGGGGCACCACCGGGGAGCTGTTTTTT. It is translated as CASTIAGGTTGELFF.

This clonotype was counted many times. This rearrangement joins TRBV10-3 to TRBJ1-1; TRBD1 is a possible D gene (6 bases). CDR1 and CDR2 from the germline V gene are ENHRY and SYGVKD. CDR3 length equals 14 residues. With 6 bases removed from V and 0 bases from J, the gap between germline ends came to 11 bases. The CDR3 loop reads CAISRQEMNTEAFF. CDR3 bases: TGTGCCATCAGCAGACAGGAGATGAACACTGAAGCTTTCTTT.